The subject of this entry is one TCR beta chain. This clone's antigen is unknown. No qualities accompany the bases; no much larger clone lies one base away. The sample is drawn from a study of cytomegalovirus exposure and HLA in healthy donors (dated by TCRdb to the late 2010s). Regarding the research as a whole: In an earlier analysis of under 600 of the donors, about 270 Gb of sequence data and 90 million to 130 million unique TCR beta sequences from approximately 180 million T cells were reported. A later analysis re-analyzed previously published TCR beta repertoires from 500 to 700 donors and added high-resolution HLA genotyping to study TCR occurrence patterns. Rather than drawing on any new phenotypic data, the later analysis identified candidate immune exposures from TCR beta sequences and the way those sequences occurred across donors. An earlier analysis of around 580 of the donors used high-throughput TCR beta sequencing to judge whether each TCR beta V gene segment behaved as functional or pseudogenic. A separate validation cohort of 100 to 150 different subjects was used in addition to the roughly 700-subject first cohort. Alongside the repertoire data, information on donor age, sex, ethnicity and CMV serostatus was compiled. A handful of DR-DQ haplotypes were handled as single units for association and clustering because linkage in the cohort was strong. In a later genetic analysis, genome-wide SNP genotypes for about three fifths of the 666 donors were used, and that subset was treated as a discovery cohort. High-throughput TCR immunosequencing, statistical association of individual TCRs with disease status, and machine learning were combined to predict cytomegalovirus infection status. Across approximately 400 genotyped donors of the cohort, an average of about 240,000 unique TCR beta nucleotide sequences per donor were sequenced, and around 19% of those sequences were non-productive. Of the 300 to 400 genotyped donors, 65% to 90% fell in the genetic ancestry cluster associated with self-reported Caucasian donors. The number of donors typed differed by locus, with about 620-630 for A, B, C, DRB1 and DQB1, roughly 520 for DQA1, under 610 for DPA1, and about 450 for DPB1. The aim of the study was to test whether cataloging public T cell receptors could identify signatures of past pathogen exposure. Both class I and class II loci were covered by HLA typing, at four-digit resolution. Every repertoire in the discovery cohort had been generated on one and the same sequencing platform. Roughly 320 gigabases of sequencing data and roughly 80 million unique TCR sequences made up an early release that covered 500 to 650 HLA-typed donors. The study profiled the T cell repertoires of 500 to 800 subjects by immunosequencing and related them to cytomegalovirus serostatus.

V is cut back by 4 bases and J by 5 bases, with 7 bases in the junction unmatched. The germline V gene specifies SGHRS as CDR1 and YFSETQ as CDR2. The CDR3 contains 14 residues, cysteine and phenylalanine counted. Only the CDR3 portion is preserved as DNA: 42 bases, with reading frame beginning at the first base. Library creation used the immunoSEQ multiplex PCR assay. The multiplex PCR relied on a mix of 60 forward primers for TCR Vbeta segments and 13 reverse primers for TCR Jbeta segments. The CDR3 region of rearranged TCR beta genes was amplified from genomic DNA with a multiplex PCR assay. The Illumina HiSeq System was used to sequence the amplified TCR beta libraries as 87-base-pair reads. The authors' analysis ran thus. A later analysis counted some 74 million unique TCR beta chains across the 666 repertoires, and some 12 million of these chains were shared by at least two donors. Raw reads were error-corrected and collapsed into unique sequences by a nearest-neighbor algorithm in which closely related sequences were merged to remove PCR and sequencing errors. V, D and J gene segments were assigned by aligning CDR3 sequences to IMGT reference sequences. For a sequence to be retained, a match of at least six nucleotides was required to both a V gene segment and a J gene segment. A rearrangement counted as productive if the CDR3 had no stop codons and remained in frame with V and J, and every other rearrangement counted as non-productive. CDR3 was defined by IMGT convention, running from the second conserved V-encoded cysteine to the conserved J-encoded phenylalanine. Sequences without an unambiguous match to a single V gene segment were excluded from the earlier analysis of 587 of the donors. An earlier analysis of a few hundred of the donors classified V segments as functional when productive rearrangements were above 56.7% and as segregating when the standard deviation between donors was above 5%. To diagnose cytomegalovirus status from the catalog of TCR beta chain sequences, a statistical classification framework was built. In a later analysis, TCR nucleotide sequences were compared against IMGT/GENE-DB human TR gene sequences so that V and J genes could be assigned. In a later analysis, CDR3 sequences and most-parsimonious VDJ recombination scenarios were assigned using the TCRdist pipeline. A later analysis defined each TCR beta chain by its CDR3 amino acid sequence plus V-gene family, and excluded reads lacking a unique V-gene family. A later analysis removed 500 to 600 highly shared, low-generation-probability nucleotide sequences to deal with suspected cross-contamination and a sequencing artifact. In a later analysis, a clonal expansion index for each public chain was calculated from normalized within-repertoire ranks of inferred template counts. In a later analysis, generation probabilities were computed with a VDJ recombination model fitted to out-of-frame rearrangements, and the resulting probabilities were checked against IGoR. Hypergeometric tests were used in a later analysis to score TCR-TCR, TCR-HLA and TCR-CMV co-occurrence, with a repertoire-size bias correction applied to the TCR pairs. To estimate false discovery rates, a later analysis permuted the HLA or CMV assignments 20 times. In a later analysis, co-occurring TCRs were grouped using DBSCAN, and TCRdist sequence similarity was added for clustering within HLA-allele-positive subsets. Repertoires with fewer than 30,000 or more than 120,000 public chains were left out of co-occurrence clustering, as were four to six repertoires with anomalous nucleotide sharing. Here the immuneACCESS table is served through TCRdb, limited to in-frame sequences with V and J called. Missing clones are a known gap in these copies; in checked studies unresolved V genes cover under half, and the rest lacks a known reason. V, J and clone size are taken as reported in that table, and D and trimming were inferred from the DNA itself. Across this sample there are about 67,000 clones, with about 70% seen only once. The ten top clones hold approximately 2.2% of the sample.

The cohort consisted of 600 to 700 healthy bone marrow donors. At the time of sampling, all cohort members were nominally healthy, though unrecorded immune exposures were likely present. The donor tested CMV seronegative and was one of the 352 seronegative cohort members. A peripheral blood sample was provided by each donor, and peripheral blood mononuclear cells were used for TCR beta sequencing. The Qiagen DNeasy Blood Extraction Kit was used to extract genomic DNA from the blood cell samples. On the study overall, not on this receptor specifically: A later analysis reported that several top co-occurrence clusters appeared linked to parvovirus B19, influenza, CMV and Epstein-Barr virus. Some IMGT-functional V segments, including TRBV6-2 and TRBV6-3, could not be distinguished by the 87-base-pair reads and were therefore excluded. A cluster of highly shared sequence variants was judged likely to be a technical artifact of the sequencing pipeline. An earlier analysis of roughly 570 of the donors showed that most TCR beta V segments appeared in productive rearrangements either about 90% or about 30% of the time, which broadly matched IMGT annotations. Roughly uniform sequencing depth across donors was assumed in presence/absence analyses, although this assumption may not hold. In a later analysis, TCR association rates were found to vary across HLA loci, with the most associated TCRs seen for DRB1 alleles and the fewest for HLA-C alleles. Most CMV-associated TCR beta chains appeared to be HLA-restricted in a later analysis, and the HLA associations seemed to be driven largely by CMV exposure. Compared with equally common non-associated chains, HLA-associated TCR beta chains in a later analysis were more clonally expanded and had lower generation probabilities. The cohort was sequenced for TCR beta chains only, and without alpha or paired-chain data the features that could be detected were limited. CMV serostatus was the only immune exposure information available for the cohort. Most TCR sequences were observed very rarely across donors, whereas some public TCRs were present in many individuals. Linkage disequilibrium might explain the correlated functional status among segregating V segments, but an unknown experimental factor could not be excluded. Because some donors lacked HLA typing at each locus, the association tests relied only on the typed subset. A later analysis associated roughly 17,000 TCR beta sequences with specific HLA alleles at a false discovery rate of 0.05. The classifier was reported to diagnose cytomegalovirus status with high specificity and sensitivity in both the original and validation cohorts. When HLA alleles, especially DR and DQ, strongly co-occurred, attributing TCR associations to individual alleles was difficult. A few of the identified cytomegalovirus-associated TCR beta chains were confirmed in vitro to be specific for cytomegalovirus antigens. In the study, about 150 TCR beta chains were listed as associated with cytomegalovirus. Because counts were too low, more than 15 rarely observed V segments, including chromosome 9 orphons, were excluded from the earlier analysis of 587 of the donors. According to the authors, the approach could potentially be generalized to other disease states and immunological phenotypes. A further reported finding was that TCR beta sequences accurately predicted the HLA-A and HLA-B alleles for most subjects in the first cohort. A later genetic analysis associated a missense DCLRE1C variant with V-gene and J-gene trimming of TCR beta chains, and an independent cohort replicated the association. According to a later genetic analysis, donors in an Asian-associated ancestry cluster had fewer N-insertions in productive TCRs than the approximately 650-donor mean.

The source of this sequence is a woman in her twenties or thirties in good health and CMV-seronegative. Sequences were obtained from PBMCs. This chain joins TRBV5-1 to TRBJ2-5, with 8 junctional bases fitting TRBD2. The DNA sequence is TGCGCCAGCAGCATTAGCGGGGTCCGGGAGACCCAGTACTTC. This gives the protein CASSISGVRETQYF.